This entry lists 4 T cell receptor beta chains sequenced from one sample in a study of technical replicates of blood from a handful of donors. TCRdb's copy holds only in-frame clones and misses some; the assay was immunoSEQ multiplex PCR. This table holds about 66,000 clones, 85% to 90% found once. The sample was PBMCs. Source of these receptors: a human donor in good health. Some clones in this sample may be carry-over from other donors' samples.

This clone is a singleton in its sample. CDR3 region: CASSLGRARSDGYGYTF. The CDR3 DNA reads as TGCGCCAGCAGCTTGGGCAGGGCGCGGTCTGACGGCTATGGCTACACCTTC. The chain links TRBV5-1 to TRBJ1-2, with D tentatively TRBD1 (5 bases). The germline V and J ends were trimmed by 0 bases and 4 bases, with 19 bases remaining between them. Germline CDR1 SGHRS, CDR2 YFSETQ. The CDR3 extends over 17 amino acids.

V is TRBV6-6 and J is TRBJ2-2; D gene uncertain. The CDR3 is 14 amino acids. V was trimmed by 6 bases and J by 2 bases, leaving 10 bases between them. From germline, CDR1 is MNHNY and CDR2 SVGAGI (reference sequence). CDR3 sequence: CASSTRVNTGELFF. CDR3 DNA: TGTGCCAGCAGCACCCGGGTAAACACCGGGGAGCTGTTTTTT.

The chain couples TRBV7-3 to TRBJ2-2; 7 bases line up with TRBD2. V dropped 5 bases and J dropped 8; count of bases not matched to a gene: 11. The germline gives CDR1 SGHTA, CDR2 FQGTGA. The CDR3 contains 15 residues. The CDR3 nucleotides read TGTGCCAGCAGCCGGGACTACGGGAGCCTGGGGGAGCTGTTTTTT. Protein: CASSRDYGSLGELFF.

CDR3 bases: TGTGCCAGCACCCCTTTGTCACAGCAAAATCAGCCCCAGCATTTT. This sequence encodes CASTPLSQQNQPQHF. The chain is built from TRBV7-2 and TRBJ1-5; the D is unclear. Germline CDR1 is SGHTA and CDR2 is FQGNSA. V lost 7 bases and J lost 4, with 17 bases in between. The CDR3 extends over 15 amino acids.